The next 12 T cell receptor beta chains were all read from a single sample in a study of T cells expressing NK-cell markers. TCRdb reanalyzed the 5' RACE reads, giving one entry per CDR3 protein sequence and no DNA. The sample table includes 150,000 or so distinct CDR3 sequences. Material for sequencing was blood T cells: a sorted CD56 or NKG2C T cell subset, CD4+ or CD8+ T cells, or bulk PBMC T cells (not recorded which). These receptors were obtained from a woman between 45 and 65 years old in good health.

CDR3 loop: CASSSPWTDYEQYF. The genes are TRBV7-9 and TRBJ2-7; TCRdb names TRBD1, which stays unverified in the absence of DNA. CDR3 length: 14 residues. Germline V gives CDR1 SEHNR, CDR2 FQNEAQ (reference sequence).

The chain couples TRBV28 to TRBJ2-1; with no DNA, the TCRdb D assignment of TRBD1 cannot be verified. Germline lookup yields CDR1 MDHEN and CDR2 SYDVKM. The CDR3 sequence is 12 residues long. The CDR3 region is CASSLDGVEQFF.

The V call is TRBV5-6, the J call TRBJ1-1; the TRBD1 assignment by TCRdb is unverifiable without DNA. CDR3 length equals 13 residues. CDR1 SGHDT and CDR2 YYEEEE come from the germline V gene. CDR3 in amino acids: CASSTGHRTEAFF.

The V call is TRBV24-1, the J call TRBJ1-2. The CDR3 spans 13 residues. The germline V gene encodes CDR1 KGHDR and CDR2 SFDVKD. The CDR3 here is CATSEGHNYGYTF.

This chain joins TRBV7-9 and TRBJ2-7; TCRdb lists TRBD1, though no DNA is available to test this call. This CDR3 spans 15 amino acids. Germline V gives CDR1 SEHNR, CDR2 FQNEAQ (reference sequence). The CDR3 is CASSLLDRPSYEQYF.

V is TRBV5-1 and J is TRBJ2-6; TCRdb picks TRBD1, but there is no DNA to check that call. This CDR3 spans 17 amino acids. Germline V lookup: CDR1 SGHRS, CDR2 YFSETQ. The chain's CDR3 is CASSTTGGAGGANVLTF.

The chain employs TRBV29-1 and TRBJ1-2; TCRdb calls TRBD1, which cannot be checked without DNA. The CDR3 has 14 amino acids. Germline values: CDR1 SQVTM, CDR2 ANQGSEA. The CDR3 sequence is CSVEDTQGDYGYTF.

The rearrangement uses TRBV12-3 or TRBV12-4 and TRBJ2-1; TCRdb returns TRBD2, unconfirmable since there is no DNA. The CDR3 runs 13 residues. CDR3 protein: CASTILADNEQFF.

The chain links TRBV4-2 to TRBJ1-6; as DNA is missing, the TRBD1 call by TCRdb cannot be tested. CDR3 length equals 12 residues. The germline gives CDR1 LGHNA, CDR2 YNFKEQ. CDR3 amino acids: CASSHPGDPLHF.

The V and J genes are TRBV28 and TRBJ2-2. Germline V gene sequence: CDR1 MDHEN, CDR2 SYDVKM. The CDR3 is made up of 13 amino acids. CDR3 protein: CASSTAEVGELFF.

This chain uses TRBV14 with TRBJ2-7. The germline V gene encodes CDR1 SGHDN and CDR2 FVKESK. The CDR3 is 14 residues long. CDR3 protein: CASSQDWVSNEQYF.

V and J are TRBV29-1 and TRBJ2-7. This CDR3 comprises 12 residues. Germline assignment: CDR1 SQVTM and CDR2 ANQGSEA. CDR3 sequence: CSSGVGAYEQYF.